The T cell receptor (beta chain) described here comes from a study of blood T cell repertoires in COVID-19. Study-wide context: In each case, the material was cDNA or gDNA derived from T cells, B-cell-depleted T cells, or PBMCs.

Original processing methods: The assay estimated nucleated cells by amplifying reference gene primers. Method: immunoSEQ multiplex PCR; TCRdb's copy keeps in-frame clones and lacks some. V and J calls and clone size are given by that table; D and trimming were obtained from the DNA. The profile shows around 240,000 clones, 80% to 90% of them singletons. Participants had their cohort set by participant-reported clinical history. This receptor was identified in a man aged 50 or older who had been exposed to COVID-19. The specimen was PBMCs or T cells enriched from blood (not recorded which).

The CDR3 DNA is TGTGCCAGCACTCGTCACAGGACTAGCGGGAGTCGGGGAGATGAGCAGTTCTTC. The encoded protein is CASTRHRTSGSRGDEQFF. V usage is TRBV11-2 and J usage is TRBJ2-1; 13 bases align to TRBD2. CDR3 length: 18 residues. The V and J ends lost 7 bases and 8 bases, in that order; junction bases with no gene match: 17. Germline CDR1 reads SGHAT; CDR2 reads FQNNGV.